This T cell receptor (beta chain) comes out of a study of early T cells in non-severe SARS-CoV-2 infection. As for the study in general: Unsorted whole-blood RNA was sequenced in bulk, leaving chains unpaired.

This clonotype was counted at least ten times. No antigen is known for it. Study-level results: Comparison of clonotypes with VDJdb favored anti-spike CD8 responses while missing private and CD4 specificities.

V shed 0 bases and J shed 3 bases, with 14 bases lying between them. Looked up from germline, CDR1 is ENHRY and CDR2 is SYGVKD. CDR3 length: 16 amino acids. Researchers attached unique molecular identifiers to individual cDNA molecules. Each CDR3 protein gets one entry after TCRdb re-called the 5' RACE reads with MiXCR. The sample consists of 95,000 to 100,000 distinct CDR3 sequences, around 13% of them appearing once. This sequence joins TRBV10-3 and TRBJ1-1; TRBD1 might be the D (5 bases). The sequenced material came from whole blood. This sequence was found in an adult who was a healthcare worker with PCR-confirmed SARS-CoV-2 infection or an uninfected control (not recorded which). CDR3 amino acids: CAISESATGGYTEAFF. The CDR3 nucleotides are TGTGCCATCAGTGAGTCGGCAACAGGAGGGTACACTGAAGCTTTCTTT.